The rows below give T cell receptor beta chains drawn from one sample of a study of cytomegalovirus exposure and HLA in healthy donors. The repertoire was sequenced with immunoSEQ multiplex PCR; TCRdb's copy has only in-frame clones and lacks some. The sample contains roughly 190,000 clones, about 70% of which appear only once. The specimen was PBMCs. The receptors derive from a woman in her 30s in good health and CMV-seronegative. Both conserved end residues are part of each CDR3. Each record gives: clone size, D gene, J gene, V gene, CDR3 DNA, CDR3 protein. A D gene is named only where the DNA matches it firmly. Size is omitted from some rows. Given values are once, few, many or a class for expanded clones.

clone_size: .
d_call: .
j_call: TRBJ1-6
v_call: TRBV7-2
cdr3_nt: TGTGCCAGCAGCTTAGAGCCCGGGGAGTCACCCCTCCACTTT
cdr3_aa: CASSLEPGESPLHF

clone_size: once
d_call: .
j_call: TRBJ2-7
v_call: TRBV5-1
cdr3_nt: TGCGCCAGCAGCTTGAGGGGACACCTATCCTACGAGCAGTACTTC
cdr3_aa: CASSLRGHLSYEQYF

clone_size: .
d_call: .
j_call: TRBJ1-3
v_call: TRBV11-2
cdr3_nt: TGTGCCAGCAGCTACGGGACACGGGGAAACACCATATATTTT
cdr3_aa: CASSYGTRGNTIYF

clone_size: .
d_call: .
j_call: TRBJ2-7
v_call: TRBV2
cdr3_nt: TGTGCCAGCAGTGTGATCGGTTACGAGCAGTACTTC
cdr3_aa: CASSVIGYEQYF

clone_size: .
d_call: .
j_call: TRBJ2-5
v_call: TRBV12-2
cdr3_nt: TGTGCAAGTCGCTTAGGGACTAGAATAGAAGAGACCCAGTACTTC
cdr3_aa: CASRLGTRIEETQYF

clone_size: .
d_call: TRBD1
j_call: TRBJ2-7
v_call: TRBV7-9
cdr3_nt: TGTGCCAGCAGCTTACCGGGACAGCTCTACGAGCAGTACTTC
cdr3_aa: CASSLPGQLYEQYF

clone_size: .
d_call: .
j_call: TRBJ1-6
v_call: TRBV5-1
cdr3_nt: TGCGCCAGCAGCTTGGGACAACTTTCACCCCTCCACTTT
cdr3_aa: CASSLGQLSPLHF

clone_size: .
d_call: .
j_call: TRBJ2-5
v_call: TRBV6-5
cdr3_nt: TGTGCCAGCAGCCCCGACAGAAAAGAGACCCAGTACTTC
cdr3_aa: CASSPDRKETQYF

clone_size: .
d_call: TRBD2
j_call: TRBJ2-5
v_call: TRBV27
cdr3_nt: TGTGCCAGCAGTTTGGGAAGCGGGGGGCCGTCGGAGACCCAGTACTTC
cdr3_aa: CASSLGSGGPSETQYF

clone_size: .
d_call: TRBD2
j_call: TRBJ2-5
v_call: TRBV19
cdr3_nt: TGTGCCAGTAGTAGCCTAGCGGGAGGAGAGCAGTACTTC
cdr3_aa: CASSSLAGGEQYF

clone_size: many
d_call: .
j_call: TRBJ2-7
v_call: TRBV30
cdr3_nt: TGTGCCTGGATTATGGGGCGCGAGCAGTACTTC
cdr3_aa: CAWIMGREQYF

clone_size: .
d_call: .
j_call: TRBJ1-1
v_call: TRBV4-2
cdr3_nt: TGTGCCAGCAGCCAAGATATCGTAGCGTATCGGGGGGTTGAAGCTTTCTTT
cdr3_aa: CASSQDIVAYRGVEAFF

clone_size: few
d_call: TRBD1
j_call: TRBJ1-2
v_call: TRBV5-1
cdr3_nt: TGCGCCAGCAGCTGGGGACAGAACTATGGCTACACCTTC
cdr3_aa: CASSWGQNYGYTF

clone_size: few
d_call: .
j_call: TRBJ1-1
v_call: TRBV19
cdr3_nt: TGTGCCAGTTCTGCAGGGCGGACTGAAGCTTTCTTT
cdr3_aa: CASSAGRTEAFF

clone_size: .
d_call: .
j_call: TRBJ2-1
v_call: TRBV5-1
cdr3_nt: TGCGCCAGCAGCGGGGGGACAGACAATGAGCAGTTCTTC
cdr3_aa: CASSGGTDNEQFF

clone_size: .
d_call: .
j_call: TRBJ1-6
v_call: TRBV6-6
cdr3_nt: TGTGCCAGCAGACCAGACGAGGCCCTCCACTTT
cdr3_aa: CASRPDEALHF

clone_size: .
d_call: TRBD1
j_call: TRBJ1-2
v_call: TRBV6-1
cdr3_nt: TGTGCCAGCAGTGAGGGACAGGGGAACTATGGCTACACCTTC
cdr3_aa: CASSEGQGNYGYTF

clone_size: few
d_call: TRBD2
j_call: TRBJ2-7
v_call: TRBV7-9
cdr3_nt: TGTGCCTCGGGCCGGGCGGGGGGGCCCGACGAGCAGTACTTC
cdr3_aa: CASGRAGGPDEQYF

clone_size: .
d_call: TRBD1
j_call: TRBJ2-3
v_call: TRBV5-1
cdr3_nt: TGCGCCAGCAGCCTCCATGGGACAGGGGGCGCAGATACGCAGTATTTT
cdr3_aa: CASSLHGTGGADTQYF

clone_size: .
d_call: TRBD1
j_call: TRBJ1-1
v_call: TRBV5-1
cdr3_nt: TGCGCCAGCAGCTTAAGGACAGGGGGGACTGAAGCTTTCTTT
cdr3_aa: CASSLRTGGTEAFF

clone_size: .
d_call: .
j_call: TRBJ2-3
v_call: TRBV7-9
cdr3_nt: TGTGCCAGCAGCTTAGTCGGGGGCACAGATACGCAGTATTTT
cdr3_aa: CASSLVGGTDTQYF

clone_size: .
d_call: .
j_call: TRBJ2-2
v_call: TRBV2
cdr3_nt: TGTGCCAGCAGACCCGGACTGCAGAACACCGGGGAGCTGTTTTTT
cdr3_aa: CASRPGLQNTGELFF

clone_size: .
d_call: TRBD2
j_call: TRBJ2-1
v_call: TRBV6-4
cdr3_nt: TGTGCCAGCAGGGCCGAGTGGGAGGGCCCGTACAATGAGCAGTTCTTC
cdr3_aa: CASRAEWEGPYNEQFF

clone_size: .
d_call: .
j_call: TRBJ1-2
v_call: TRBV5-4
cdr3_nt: TGTGCCAGCCGATCAGTCGGAGGGAGCGGCTACACCTTC
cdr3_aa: CASRSVGGSGYTF

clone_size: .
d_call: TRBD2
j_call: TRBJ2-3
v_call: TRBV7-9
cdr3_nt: TGTGCCAGCAGCTGGGGACTAGCGGGGACAGCAGATACGCAGTATTTT
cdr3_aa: CASSWGLAGTADTQYF

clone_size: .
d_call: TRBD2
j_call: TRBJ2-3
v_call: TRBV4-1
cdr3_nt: TGCGCCAGCAGCCAAGAGGGACTAGCTACAGATACGCAGTATTTT
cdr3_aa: CASSQEGLATDTQYF

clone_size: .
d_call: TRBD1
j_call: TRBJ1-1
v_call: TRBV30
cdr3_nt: TGTGCCTGGAGTCCCAGGCTACAGGGGGCGAGGACTGAAGCTTTCTTT
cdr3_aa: CAWSPRLQGARTEAFF

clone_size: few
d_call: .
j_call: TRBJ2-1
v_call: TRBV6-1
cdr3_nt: TGTGCCAGCAGTGAAGTGGCGGGATACAATGAGCAGTTCTTC
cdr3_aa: CASSEVAGYNEQFF

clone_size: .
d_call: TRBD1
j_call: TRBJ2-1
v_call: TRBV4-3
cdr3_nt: TGCGCCAGCAGCCAAGAGCCCCGGGACAGGGGGCTCTACAATGAGCAGTTCTTC
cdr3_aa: CASSQEPRDRGLYNEQFF

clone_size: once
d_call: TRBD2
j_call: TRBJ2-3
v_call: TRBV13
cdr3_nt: TGTGCCAGCCTGCGGGGCGGGAGTCGTACGCAGTATTTT
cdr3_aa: CASLRGGSRTQYF

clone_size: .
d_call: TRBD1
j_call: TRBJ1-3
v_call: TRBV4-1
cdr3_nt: TGCGCCAGCAGCCAAGATTTTGCCCAACAGGGGGGTCCGGGAAACACCATATATTTT
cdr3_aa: CASSQDFAQQGGPGNTIYF

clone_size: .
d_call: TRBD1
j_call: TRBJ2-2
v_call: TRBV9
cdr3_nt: TGTGCCAGCAGCCAAAAGGGGTGGACAGGGAATCCCGGGGAGCTGTTTTTT
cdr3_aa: CASSQKGWTGNPGELFF

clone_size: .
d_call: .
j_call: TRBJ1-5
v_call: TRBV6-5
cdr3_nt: TGTGCCAGTCGGGGGGATAGCAATCAGCCCCAGCATTTT
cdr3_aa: CASRGDSNQPQHF

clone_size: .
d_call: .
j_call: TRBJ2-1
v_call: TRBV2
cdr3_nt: TGTGCCAGTAAACGGGGTGAGCAGTTCTTC
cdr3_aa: CASKRGEQFF

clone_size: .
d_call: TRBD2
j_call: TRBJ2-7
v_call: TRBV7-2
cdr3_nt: TGTGCCAGCAGCTTTGGCCCGACTAGCGGTCTGGACGTGCAGTACTTC
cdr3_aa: CASSFGPTSGLDVQYF

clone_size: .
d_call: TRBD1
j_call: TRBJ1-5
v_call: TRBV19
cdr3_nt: TGTGCCAGTAGTATAGATGTGACAGGGAAGAATCAGCCCCAGCATTTT
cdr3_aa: CASSIDVTGKNQPQHF

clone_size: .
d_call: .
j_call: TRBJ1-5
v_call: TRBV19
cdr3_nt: TGTGCCAGTAGGGGACTCGAGAGCAATCAGCCCCAGCATTTT
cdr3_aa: CASRGLESNQPQHF

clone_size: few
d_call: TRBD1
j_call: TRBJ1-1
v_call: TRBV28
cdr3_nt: TGTGCCAGCGCTCCATCAGGGACAGGGAACACTGAAGCTTTCTTT
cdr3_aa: CASAPSGTGNTEAFF

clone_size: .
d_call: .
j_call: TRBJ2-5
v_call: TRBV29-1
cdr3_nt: TGCAGCGTTAAGGGACATCGTCTGGAGACCCAGTACTTC
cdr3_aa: CSVKGHRLETQYF

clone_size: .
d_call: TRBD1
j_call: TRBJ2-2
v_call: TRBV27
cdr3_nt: TGTGCCAGCAGCCGTACAGGGGACACCGGGGAGCTGTTTTTT
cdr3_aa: CASSRTGDTGELFF

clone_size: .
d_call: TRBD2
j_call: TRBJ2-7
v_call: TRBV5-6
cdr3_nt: TGTGCCAGCAGCTTGTCTAGCGGGAGTATCCACGAGCAGTACTTC
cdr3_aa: CASSLSSGSIHEQYF

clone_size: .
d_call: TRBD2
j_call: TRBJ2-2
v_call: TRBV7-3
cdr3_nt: TGTGCCAGCAGCTTAAGCGGGAGGGACACCGGGGAGCTGTTTTTT
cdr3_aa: CASSLSGRDTGELFF

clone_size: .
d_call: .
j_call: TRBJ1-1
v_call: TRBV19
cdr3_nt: TGTGCCAGTAGTATAGAAAGGGGAATGAACACTGAAGCTTTCTTT
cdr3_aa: CASSIERGMNTEAFF

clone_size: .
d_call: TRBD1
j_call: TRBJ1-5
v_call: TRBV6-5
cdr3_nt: TGTGCCAGCAGTTCCCGACGACAGGGCTTCAATCAGCCCCAGCATTTT
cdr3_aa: CASSSRRQGFNQPQHF

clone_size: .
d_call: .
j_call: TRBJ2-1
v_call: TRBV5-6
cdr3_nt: TGTGCCAGCAGTCCGGGGGTACGGGGACGTGAGCAGTTCTTC
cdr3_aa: CASSPGVRGREQFF

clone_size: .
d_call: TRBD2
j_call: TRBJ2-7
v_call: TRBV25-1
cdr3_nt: TGTGCCAGCAGTGAACATAGCGGGAGAATCTACGAGCAGTACTTC
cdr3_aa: CASSEHSGRIYEQYF

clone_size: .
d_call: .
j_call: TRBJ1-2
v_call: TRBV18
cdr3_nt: TGTGCCAGCTCACCATTTAAACAGGCAAACTATGGCTACACCTTC
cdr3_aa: CASSPFKQANYGYTF

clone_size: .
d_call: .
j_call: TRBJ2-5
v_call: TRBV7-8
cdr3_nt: TGTGCCAGCAGCTCCCGGGACAATGACTTAGAAGAGACCCAGTACTTC
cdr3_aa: CASSSRDNDLEETQYF

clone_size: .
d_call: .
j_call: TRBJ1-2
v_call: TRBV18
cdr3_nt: TGTGCCAGCTCACCAGACACGGGACAAACAGGACGTGGCTACACCTTC
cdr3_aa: CASSPDTGQTGRGYTF

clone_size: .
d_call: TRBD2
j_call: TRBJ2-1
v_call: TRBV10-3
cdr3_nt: TGTGCCATCAGTGACCCGGGACTAGCGGAGGATGGGGGCGGGCAGTTCTTC
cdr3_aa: CAISDPGLAEDGGGQFF

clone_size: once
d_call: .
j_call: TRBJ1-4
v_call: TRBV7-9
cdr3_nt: TGTGCCAGCACCCGAGGGGGAAGTGAAAAACTGTTTTTT
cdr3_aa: CASTRGGSEKLFF

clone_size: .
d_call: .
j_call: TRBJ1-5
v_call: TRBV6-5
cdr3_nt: TGTGCCACCTCCCCGGAGGAGGGTATGGCTCAGCCCCAGCATTTT
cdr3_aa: CATSPEEGMAQPQHF

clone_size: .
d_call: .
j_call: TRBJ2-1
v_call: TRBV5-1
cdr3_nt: TGCGCCACGTTTCAGGGGGGTGAGCAGTTCTTC
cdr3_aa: CATFQGGEQFF

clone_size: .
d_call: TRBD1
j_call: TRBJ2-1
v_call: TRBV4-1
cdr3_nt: TGCGCCAGCAGCCAAAAGATGTCCAAGGCGGGACAGGGCTTAGGGCAGTTCTTC
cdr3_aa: CASSQKMSKAGQGLGQFF